The clone carrying this T cell receptor beta chain has a handful of counts. Antigen specificity is unknown. TCR beta CDR3 region amplification was performed from RNA transcripts. First-round RT-PCR of the TCR CDR3 relied on the HTBI primer set. TCRdb re-derived calls from the multiplex PCR reads in MiXCR, one entry per CDR3 protein. The sample includes nearly 600,000 distinct CDR3 sequences, 13% to 15% of them seen just once. This sample stems from a study of T cells in Graves' hyperthyroidism and ophthalmopathy. Study-wide points: Blood shared most expanded thyroid clonotypes above 0.001.

The CDR3 spans 16 residues. Looked up from germline, CDR1 is MNHNS and CDR2 is SASEGT. V was pared by 7 bases and J by 3 bases, with 11 bases of the junction left unmatched. This chain uses TRBV6-1 with TRBJ1-5; 8 bases are a match to TRBD1. The source material was blood. This clonotype was obtained from a woman under 30 with Graves' ophthalmopathy. CDR3 in DNA: TGTGCCAGCATCTCCCGCAACAGGGGGTCCAATCAGCCCCAGCATTTT. This encodes CASISRNRGSNQPQHF.